This T cell receptor beta chain was obtained from a study of beta chain features in type 1 diabetes. Study results and limitations: There was a moderate but significant shortening of TCRB CDR3s in all four CD4+ subsets of Type 1 diabetes patients. A PCR bias possibly favoring shorter templates would apply equally to patients and controls.

Stem cell-like memory, regulatory, central memory and naive CD4+ cells were sorted via CD45RO/CCR7/CD25/CD127/CD95/CD27. Purity exceeded 95% in all sorted populations. This clone turned up a few times. As yet, its antigen is unknown. Germline V gives CDR1 SGHNT, CDR2 YYREEE (reference sequence). The length of the CDR3 is 16 residues. Trimming removed 4 bases at V and 3 bases at J, with 19 bases between. Expressed TCRB transcripts were sequenced because the isolated RNA had all been reverse transcribed beforehand. Naive, central memory and regulatory T cell samples yielded roughly 3.6 million reads on average. The repertoire was sequenced with immunoSEQ multiplex PCR; TCRdb's copy has only in-frame clones and lacks some. The sample includes some 270,000 clones, approximately 10% of them seen just once.

This sequence was found in a man aged 25-45 years with type 1 diabetes. What was sequenced was naive CD4+ T cells from blood. The gene calls are TRBV5-4 and TRBJ1-2; no reliable D call. CDR3 in DNA: TGTGCCAGCAGCGACCGACGAGAAGGAGGTGACTATGGCTACACCTTC. Encoded protein: CASSDRREGGDYGYTF.